Presented here are 12 T cell receptor beta chains from one specimen sequenced in a study of blood T cells in healthy people across ages. A second PCR, run for roughly 7 to 12 cycles, used a sample-barcoded 5' primer plus a J-beta primer mix. TCRdb fed the 5' RACE reads into MiXCR, producing one record per CDR3 protein. The table has 750,000 to 1,000,000 distinct CDR3 sequences, 25% to 30% seen once. These sequences were also reported in another study, on T cells of mothers and their children.

Sequenced sample: blood. The receptors come from a woman in her thirties or forties in good health.

This clonotype showed up many times. The chain uses TRBV5-1 and TRBJ2-4, with D tentatively TRBD1 (6 bases). Trimming removed 4 bases from V and 3 bases from J, with 17 bases in between. The germline V gene has CDR1 SGHRS and CDR2 YFSETQ. This CDR3 has 16 residues. CDR3 coding DNA: TGCGCCAGCAGCATTACTTCTCAGGGGAGCAAAAACATTCAGTACTTC. The encoded protein is CASSITSQGSKNIQYF.

In its sample, this clonotype was seen many times. V usage is TRBV7-2 and J usage is TRBJ2-3, with D unresolved. V lost 5 bases and J lost 6, with 9 bases in between. CDR3 length equals 12 residues. Germline CDR1 reads SGHTA; CDR2 reads FQGNSA. As DNA, the CDR3 is TGTGCCAGCAGCCGATATACTGATACGCAGTATTTT. This sequence encodes CASSRYTDTQYF.

This clonotype has a handful of counts. The chain joins TRBV27 to TRBJ2-1; a possible D gene is TRBD1 (6 bases). The ends were cut back, 11 bases at V and 7 bases at J, with 9 bases in the middle. The CDR3 is made up of 10 amino acids. Germline V gene sequence: CDR1 MNHEY, CDR2 SMNVEV (reference sequence). This chain's CDR3 is CAAGANEQFF. CDR3 coding DNA: TGTGCCGCAGGGGCTAATGAGCAGTTCTTC.

This clonotype was seen a few times. This sequence joins TRBV5-1 and TRBJ2-1; a possible D gene is TRBD2 (6 bases). CDR3 size: 17 residues. CDR1 and CDR2 from the germline V gene are SGHRS and YFSETQ. Trimming pared 0 bases from V and 6 bases from J, leaving 19 bases between. For the CDR3, the DNA is TGCGCCAGCAGCTTGGAGCCTCCTAGGTGGGGAGGCAATGAGCAGTTCTTC. Amino acids: CASSLEPPRWGGNEQFF. Together with reference TRBV5-1 and TRBJ2-1, the CDR3 gives the full variable domain: KAGVTQTPRYLIKTRGQQVTLSCSPISGHRSVSWYQQTPGQGLQFLFEYFSETQRNKGNFPGRFSGRQFSNSRSEMNVSTLELGDSALYLCASSLEPPRWGGNEQFFGPGTRLTVL.

The chain recombines TRBV11-2 with TRBJ1-1, with D possibly matching TRBD1 (6 bases). This CDR3 has 14 residues. Deletions cut 6 bases from V and 5 bases from J, with 16 bases between. CDR1 is SGHAT, CDR2 FQNNGV, per germline. CDR3: CASRRLTGNTEAFF. CDR3 coding DNA: TGTGCCAGCAGGCGTCTTACAGGGAATACTGAAGCTTTCTTT.

The gene calls are TRBV5-1 and TRBJ2-5; 12 bases align to TRBD2. Trimming at V came to 3 bases and at J to 5 bases, leaving 8 bases not matched to a gene. Germline CDR1 SGHRS, CDR2 YFSETQ. This CDR3 is built from 16 residues. The CDR3 is CASSSSRLAGAETQYF. The CDR3 bases are TGCGCCAGCAGCTCCTCGAGACTAGCGGGGGCGGAGACCCAGTACTTC.

This clonotype was found many times. The chain combines TRBV28 with TRBJ2-5; D is perhaps TRBD1 (6 bases). The V end was cut by 5 bases, the J end by 0 bases, with 10 bases between. Germline-derived CDR1 and CDR2 are MDHEN and SYDVKM. This CDR3 region has 14 residues. The DNA of the CDR3 is TGTGCCAGCAGTCTCGGACAGTACCAAGAGACCCAGTACTTC. This gives the protein CASSLGQYQETQYF.

This clonotype occurred a few times. V is TRBV7-2 and J is TRBJ2-5; 8 bases are a match to TRBD1. This CDR3 comprises 15 residues. CDR1 is SGHTA and CDR2 is FQGNSA in the germline V gene. Unmatched junction bases numbered 4, after V lost 2 bases and J lost 2 bases. The CDR3 DNA reads TGTGCCAGCAGCTTAATGGACAGGGTGCAAGAGACCCAGTACTTC. Its protein product is CASSLMDRVQETQYF.

This clonotype showed up just a few times. This chain links TRBV3-1 with TRBJ2-3; TRBD2 matches at 12 bases. This CDR3 spans 15 amino acids. The germline V gene encodes CDR1 LGHDT and CDR2 YNNKEL (reference sequence). The V segment lost 4 bases and the J segment 4 bases; nucleotides outside the gene matches: 3. The CDR3 spells CASSRTSGVSDTQYF. As DNA, the CDR3 is TGTGCCAGCAGCCGGACTAGCGGGGTGTCAGATACGCAGTATTTT.

This clonotype has ten or more counts. This rearrangement joins TRBV6-5 to TRBJ1-1; D remains unclear. Trimming left V 0 bases short and J 5 bases short, with 16 bases between. CDR1 and CDR2 (germline): MNHEY, SVGAGI. This CDR3 region has 16 residues. CDR3 amino acids: CASSYSEFVPGTEAFF. CDR3 in DNA: TGTGCCAGCAGTTACTCGGAATTTGTACCGGGAACTGAAGCTTTCTTT.

V and J are TRBV5-1 and TRBJ1-1, with 7 nucleotides matching TRBD1. Germline V lookup: CDR1 SGHRS, CDR2 YFSETQ. The CDR3 is 15 amino acids. V lost 4 bases and J lost 1; bases outside the gene matches: 7. In DNA, the CDR3 is TGCGCCAGCAGCATACGGGACAGTTCGAACACTGAAGCTTTCTTT. Amino acid sequence: CASSIRDSSNTEAFF.

This clonotype has only a few counts. The genes are TRBV11-2 and TRBJ2-2; no reliable D call. From germline, CDR1 is SGHAT and CDR2 FQNNGV. This CDR3 is 14 amino acids long. V was trimmed by 1 base and J by 5 bases, leaving 8 bases between them. The CDR3 region has the DNA TGTGCCAGCAGCTTAGGATGGGGTACCGGGGAGCTGTTTTTT. Translation: CASSLGWGTGELFF.